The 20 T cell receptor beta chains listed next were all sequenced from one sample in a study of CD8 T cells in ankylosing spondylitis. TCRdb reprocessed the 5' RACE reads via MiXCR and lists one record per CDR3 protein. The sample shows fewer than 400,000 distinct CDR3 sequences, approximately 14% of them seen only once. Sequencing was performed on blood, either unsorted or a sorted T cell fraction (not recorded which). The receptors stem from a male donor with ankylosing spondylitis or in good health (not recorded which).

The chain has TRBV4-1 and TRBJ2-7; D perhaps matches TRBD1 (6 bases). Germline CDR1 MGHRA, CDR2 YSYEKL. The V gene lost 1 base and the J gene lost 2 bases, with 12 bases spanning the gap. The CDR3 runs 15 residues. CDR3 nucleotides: TGCGCCAGCAGCCAAGGCAGACAGGACCCCTACGAGCAGTACTTC. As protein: CASSQGRQDPYEQYF.

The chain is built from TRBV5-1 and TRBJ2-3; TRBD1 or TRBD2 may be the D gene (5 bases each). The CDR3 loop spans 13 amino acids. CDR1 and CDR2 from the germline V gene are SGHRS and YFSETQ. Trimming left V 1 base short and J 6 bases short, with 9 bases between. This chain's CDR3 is CASSLSGPDTQYF. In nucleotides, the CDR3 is TGCGCCAGCAGCTTGTCGGGGCCTGATACGCAGTATTTT.

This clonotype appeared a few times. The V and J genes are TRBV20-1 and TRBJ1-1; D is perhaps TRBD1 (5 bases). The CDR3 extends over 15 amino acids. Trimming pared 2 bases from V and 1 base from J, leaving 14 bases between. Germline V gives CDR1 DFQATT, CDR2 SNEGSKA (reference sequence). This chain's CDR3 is CSARRGSDRNTEAFF. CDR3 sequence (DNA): TGCAGTGCTAGACGGGGTTCCGACAGGAACACTGAAGCTTTCTTT.

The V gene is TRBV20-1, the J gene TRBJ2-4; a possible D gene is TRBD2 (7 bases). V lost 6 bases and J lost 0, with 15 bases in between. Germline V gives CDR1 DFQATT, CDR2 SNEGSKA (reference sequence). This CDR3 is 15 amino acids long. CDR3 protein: CSASAAGAAKNIQYF. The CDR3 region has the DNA TGCAGTGCATCGGCGGCGGGGGCAGCCAAAAACATTCAGTACTTC.

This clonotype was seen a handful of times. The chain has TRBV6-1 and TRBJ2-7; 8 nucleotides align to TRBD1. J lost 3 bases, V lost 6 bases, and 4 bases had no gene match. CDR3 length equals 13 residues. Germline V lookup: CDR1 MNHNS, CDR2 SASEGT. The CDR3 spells CASRDDRGYEQYF. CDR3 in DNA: TGTGCCAGCAGGGACGACAGGGGCTACGAGCAGTACTTC.

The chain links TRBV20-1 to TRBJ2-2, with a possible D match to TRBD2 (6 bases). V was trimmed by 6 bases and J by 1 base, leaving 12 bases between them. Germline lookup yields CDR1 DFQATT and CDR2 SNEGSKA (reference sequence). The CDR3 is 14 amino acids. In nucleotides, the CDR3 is TGCAGTGCACCCCGGGGGTTGAACACCGGGGAGCTGTTTTTT. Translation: CSAPRGLNTGELFF.

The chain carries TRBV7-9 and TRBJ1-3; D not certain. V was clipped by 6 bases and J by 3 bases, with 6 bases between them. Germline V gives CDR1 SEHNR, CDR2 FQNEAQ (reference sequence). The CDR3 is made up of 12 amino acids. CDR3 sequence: CASRTSGNTIYF. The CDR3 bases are TGTGCCAGCAGGACTAGTGGAAACACCATATATTTT.

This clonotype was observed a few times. The CDR3 nucleotides are TGCGCCAGCAGCCCCTGGACCCCCTATAATTCACCCCTCCACTTT. Its translation is CASSPWTPYNSPLHF. The chain has TRBV5-1 and TRBJ1-6; D gene uncertain. Germline V gene data show CDR1 as SGHRS and CDR2 as YFSETQ. V shed 4 bases and J shed 2 bases, with 10 bases lying between them. CDR3 length: 15 residues.

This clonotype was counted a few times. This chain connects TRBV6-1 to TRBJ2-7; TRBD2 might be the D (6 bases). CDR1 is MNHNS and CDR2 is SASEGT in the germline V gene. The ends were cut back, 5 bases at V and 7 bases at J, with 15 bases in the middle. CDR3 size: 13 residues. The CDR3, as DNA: TGTGCCAGCAGTAGCGGGTCCCTTTTGGAGCAGTACTTC. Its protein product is CASSSGSLLEQYF.

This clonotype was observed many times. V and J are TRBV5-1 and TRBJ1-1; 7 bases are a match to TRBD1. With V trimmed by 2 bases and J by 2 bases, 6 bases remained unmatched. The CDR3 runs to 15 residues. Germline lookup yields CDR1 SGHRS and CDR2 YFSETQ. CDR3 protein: CASSFEGAGNTEAFF. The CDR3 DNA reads TGCGCCAGCAGCTTTGAGGGGGCAGGTAACACTGAAGCTTTCTTT.

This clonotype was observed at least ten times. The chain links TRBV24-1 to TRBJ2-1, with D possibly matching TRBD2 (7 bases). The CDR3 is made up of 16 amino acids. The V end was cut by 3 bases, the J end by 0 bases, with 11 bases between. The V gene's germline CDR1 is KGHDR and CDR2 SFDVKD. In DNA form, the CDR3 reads TGTGCCACCAGTGATGGGGAGGGGGGCTCCTACAATGAGCAGTTCTTC. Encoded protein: CATSDGEGGSYNEQFF.

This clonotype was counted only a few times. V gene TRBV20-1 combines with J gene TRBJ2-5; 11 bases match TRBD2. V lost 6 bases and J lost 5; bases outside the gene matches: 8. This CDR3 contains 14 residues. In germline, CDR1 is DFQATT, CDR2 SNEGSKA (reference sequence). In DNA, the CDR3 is TGCAGTGCATCCCCTAGCGGGAGGTTCGAGACCCAGTACTTC. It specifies CSASPSGRFETQYF.

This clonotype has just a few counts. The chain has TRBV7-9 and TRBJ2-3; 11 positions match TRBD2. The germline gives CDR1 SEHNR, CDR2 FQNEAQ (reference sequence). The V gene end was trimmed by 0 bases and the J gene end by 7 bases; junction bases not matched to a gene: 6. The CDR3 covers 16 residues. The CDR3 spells CASSLAVAGGPYTQYF. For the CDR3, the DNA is TGTGCCAGCAGCTTAGCCGTAGCGGGGGGGCCCTATACGCAGTATTTT.

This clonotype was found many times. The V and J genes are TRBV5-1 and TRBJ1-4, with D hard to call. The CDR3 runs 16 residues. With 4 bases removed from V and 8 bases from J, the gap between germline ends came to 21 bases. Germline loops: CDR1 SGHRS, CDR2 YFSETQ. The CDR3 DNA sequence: TGCGCCAGCAGCCCGACCGTTGGAGGGAGAAACGAAAAACTGTTTTTT. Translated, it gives CASSPTVGGRNEKLFF.

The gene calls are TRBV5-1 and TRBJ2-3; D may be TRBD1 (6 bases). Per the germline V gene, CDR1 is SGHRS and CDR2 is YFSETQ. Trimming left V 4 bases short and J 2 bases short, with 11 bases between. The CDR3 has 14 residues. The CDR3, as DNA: TGCGCCAGCAGCCCAAGACAGGACACAGATACGCAGTATTTT. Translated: CASSPRQDTDTQYF.

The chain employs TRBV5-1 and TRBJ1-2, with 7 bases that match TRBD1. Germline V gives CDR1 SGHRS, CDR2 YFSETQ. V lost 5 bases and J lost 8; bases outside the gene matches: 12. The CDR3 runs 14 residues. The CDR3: CASRLQEGARGYTF. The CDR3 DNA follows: TGCGCCAGCAGACTCCAAGAGGGGGCGCGCGGCTACACCTTC.

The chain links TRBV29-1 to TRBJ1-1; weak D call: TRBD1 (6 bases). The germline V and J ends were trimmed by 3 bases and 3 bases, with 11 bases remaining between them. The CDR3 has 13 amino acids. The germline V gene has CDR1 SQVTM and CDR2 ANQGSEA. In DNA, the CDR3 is TGCAGCGTTGACCCGGGGGGCTACACTGAAGCTTTCTTT. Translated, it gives CSVDPGGYTEAFF.

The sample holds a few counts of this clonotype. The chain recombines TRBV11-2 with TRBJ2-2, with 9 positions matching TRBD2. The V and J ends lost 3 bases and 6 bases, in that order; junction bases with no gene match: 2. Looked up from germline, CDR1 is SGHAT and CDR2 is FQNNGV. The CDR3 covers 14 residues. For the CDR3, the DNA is TGTGCCAGCAGCTTTGGGACTAGCCCCGGGGAGCTGTTTTTT. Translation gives CASSFGTSPGELFF. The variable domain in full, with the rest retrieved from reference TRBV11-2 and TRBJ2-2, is EAGVAQSPRYKIIEKRQSVAFWCNPISGHATLYWYQQILGQGPKLLIQFQNNGVVDDSQLPKDRFSAERLKGVDSTLKIQPAKLEDSAVYLCASSFGTSPGELFFGEGSRLTVL.

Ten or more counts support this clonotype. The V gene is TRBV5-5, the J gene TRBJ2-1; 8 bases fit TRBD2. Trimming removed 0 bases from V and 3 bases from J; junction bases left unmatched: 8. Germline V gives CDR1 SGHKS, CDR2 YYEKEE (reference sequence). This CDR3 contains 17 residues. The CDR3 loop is CASSLVPGLEFYNEQFF. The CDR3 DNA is TGTGCCAGCAGCTTGGTCCCGGGACTAGAATTCTACAATGAGCAGTTCTTC.

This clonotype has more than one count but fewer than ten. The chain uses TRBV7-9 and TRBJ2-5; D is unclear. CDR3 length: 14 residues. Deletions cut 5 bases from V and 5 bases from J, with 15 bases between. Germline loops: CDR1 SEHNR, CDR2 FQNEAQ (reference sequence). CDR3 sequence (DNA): TGTGCCAGCAGCGTGACCCAAATCGGGGAGACCCAGTACTTC. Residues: CASSVTQIGETQYF.